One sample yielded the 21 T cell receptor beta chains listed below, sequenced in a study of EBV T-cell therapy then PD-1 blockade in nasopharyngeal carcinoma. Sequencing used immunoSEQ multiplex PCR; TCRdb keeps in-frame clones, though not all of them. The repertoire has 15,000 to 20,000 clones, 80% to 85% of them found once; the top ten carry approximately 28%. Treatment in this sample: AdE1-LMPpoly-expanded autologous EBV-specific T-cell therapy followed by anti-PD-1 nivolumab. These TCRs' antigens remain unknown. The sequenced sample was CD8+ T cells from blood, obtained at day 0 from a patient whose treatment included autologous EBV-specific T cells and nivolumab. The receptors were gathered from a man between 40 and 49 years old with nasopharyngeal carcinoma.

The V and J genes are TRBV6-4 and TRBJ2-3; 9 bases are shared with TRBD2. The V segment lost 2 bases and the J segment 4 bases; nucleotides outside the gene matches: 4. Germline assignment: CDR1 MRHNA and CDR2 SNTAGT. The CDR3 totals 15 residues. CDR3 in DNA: TGTGCCAGCAGTGACAAAGCGGGGGGAGCAGATACGCAGTATTTT. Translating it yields CASSDKAGGADTQYF.

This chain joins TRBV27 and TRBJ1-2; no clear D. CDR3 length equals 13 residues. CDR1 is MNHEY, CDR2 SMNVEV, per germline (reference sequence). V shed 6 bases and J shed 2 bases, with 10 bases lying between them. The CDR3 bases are TGTGCCAGCAGCCCCGGGCCAAACTATGGCTACACCTTC. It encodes CASSPGPNYGYTF.

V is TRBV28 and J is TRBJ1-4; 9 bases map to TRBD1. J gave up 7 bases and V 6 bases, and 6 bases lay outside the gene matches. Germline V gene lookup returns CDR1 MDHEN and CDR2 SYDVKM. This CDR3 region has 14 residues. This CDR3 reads CASRRRDRAEKLFF. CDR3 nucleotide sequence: TGTGCCAGCAGGCGCCGGGACAGGGCTGAAAAACTGTTTTTT.

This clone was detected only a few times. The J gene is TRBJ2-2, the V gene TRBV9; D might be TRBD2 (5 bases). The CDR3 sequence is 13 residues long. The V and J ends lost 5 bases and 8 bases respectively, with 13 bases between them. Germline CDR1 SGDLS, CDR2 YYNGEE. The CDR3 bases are TGTGCCAGCAGGTTACAGAGGACTGGGGAGCTGTTTTTT. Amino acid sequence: CASRLQRTGELFF.

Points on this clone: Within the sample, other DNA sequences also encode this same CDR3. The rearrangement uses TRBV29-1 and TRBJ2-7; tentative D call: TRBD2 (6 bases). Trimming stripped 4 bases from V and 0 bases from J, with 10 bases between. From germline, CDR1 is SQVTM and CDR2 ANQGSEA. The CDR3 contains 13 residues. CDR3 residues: CSVVAGPSYEQYF. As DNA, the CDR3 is TGCAGCGTTGTGGCGGGGCCCTCCTACGAGCAGTACTTC.

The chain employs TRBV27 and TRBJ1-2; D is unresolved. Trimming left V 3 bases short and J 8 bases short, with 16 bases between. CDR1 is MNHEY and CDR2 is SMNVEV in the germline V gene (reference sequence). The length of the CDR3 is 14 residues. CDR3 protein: CASSFAENFGGYTF. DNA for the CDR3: TGTGCCAGCAGTTTTGCGGAGAACTTCGGCGGCTACACCTTC.

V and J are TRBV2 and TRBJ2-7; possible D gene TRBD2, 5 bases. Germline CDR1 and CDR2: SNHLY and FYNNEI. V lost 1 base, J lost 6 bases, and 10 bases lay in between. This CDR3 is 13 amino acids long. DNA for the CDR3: TGTGCCAGCAGTGAAGTCAACAGCGGCGAGCAGTACTTC. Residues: CASSEVNSGEQYF. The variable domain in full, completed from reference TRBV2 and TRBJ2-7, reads EPEVTQTPSHQVTQMGQEVILRCVPISNHLYFYWYRQILGQKVEFLVSFYNNEISEKSEIFDDQFSVERPDGSNFTLKIRSTKLEDSAMYFCASSEVNSGEQYFGPGTRLTVT.

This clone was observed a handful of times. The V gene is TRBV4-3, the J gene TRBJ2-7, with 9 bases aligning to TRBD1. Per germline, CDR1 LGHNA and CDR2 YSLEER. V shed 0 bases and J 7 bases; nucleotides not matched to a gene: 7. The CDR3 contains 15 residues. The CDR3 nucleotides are TGCGCCAGCAGCCAAGAAGTGACAGGGGGGTGGGAGCAGTACTTC. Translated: CASSQEVTGGWEQYF.

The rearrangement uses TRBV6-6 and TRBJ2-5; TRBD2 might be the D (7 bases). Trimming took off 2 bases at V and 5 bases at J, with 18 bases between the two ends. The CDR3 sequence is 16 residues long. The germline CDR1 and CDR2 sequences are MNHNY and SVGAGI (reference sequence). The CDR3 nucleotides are TGTGCCAGCAGTTACACCCTCTGGGGGAGGGGGGAGACCCAGTACTTC. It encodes CASSYTLWGRGETQYF.

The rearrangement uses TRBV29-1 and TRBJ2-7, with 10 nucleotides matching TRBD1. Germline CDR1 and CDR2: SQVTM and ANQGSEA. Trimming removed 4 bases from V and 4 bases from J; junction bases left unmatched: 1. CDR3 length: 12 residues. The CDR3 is CSVVGQGYEQYF. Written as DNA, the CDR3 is TGCAGCGTTGTGGGACAGGGGTACGAGCAGTACTTC.

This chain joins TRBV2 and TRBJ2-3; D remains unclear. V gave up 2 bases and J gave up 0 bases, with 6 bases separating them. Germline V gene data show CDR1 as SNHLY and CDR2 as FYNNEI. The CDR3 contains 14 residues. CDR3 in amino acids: CASSELASTDTQYF. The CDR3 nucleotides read TGTGCCAGCAGTGAATTGGCTAGCACAGATACGCAGTATTTT.

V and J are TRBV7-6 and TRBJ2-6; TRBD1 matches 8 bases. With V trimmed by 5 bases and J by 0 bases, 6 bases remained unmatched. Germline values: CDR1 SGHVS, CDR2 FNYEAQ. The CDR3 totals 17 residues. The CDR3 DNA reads TGTGCCAGCAGCCAGACAGGGGCCTACTCTGGGGCCAACGTCCTGACTTTC. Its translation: CASSQTGAYSGANVLTF.

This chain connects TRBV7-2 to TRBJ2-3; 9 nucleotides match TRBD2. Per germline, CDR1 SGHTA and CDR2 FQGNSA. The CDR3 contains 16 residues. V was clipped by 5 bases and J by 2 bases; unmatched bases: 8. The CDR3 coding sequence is TGTGCCAGCAGCAAAATACCGGGACTAGCCACAGATACGCAGTATTTT. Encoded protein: CASSKIPGLATDTQYF.

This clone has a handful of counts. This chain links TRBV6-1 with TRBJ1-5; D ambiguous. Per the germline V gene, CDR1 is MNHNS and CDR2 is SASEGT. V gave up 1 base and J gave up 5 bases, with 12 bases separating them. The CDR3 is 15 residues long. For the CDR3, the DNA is TGTGCCAGCAGTGAAGAGGGATCTGGCTATCAGCCCCAGCATTTT. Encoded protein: CASSEEGSGYQPQHF.

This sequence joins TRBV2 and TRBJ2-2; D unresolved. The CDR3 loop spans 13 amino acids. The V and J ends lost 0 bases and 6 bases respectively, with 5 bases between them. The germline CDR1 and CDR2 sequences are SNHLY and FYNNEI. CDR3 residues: CASSEATPGELFF. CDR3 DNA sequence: TGTGCCAGCAGTGAAGCTACTCCCGGGGAGCTGTTTTTT.

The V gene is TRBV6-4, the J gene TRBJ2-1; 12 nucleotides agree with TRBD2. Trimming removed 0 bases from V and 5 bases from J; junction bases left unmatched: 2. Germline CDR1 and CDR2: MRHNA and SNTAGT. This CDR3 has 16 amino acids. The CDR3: CASSDSLAGGHNEQFF. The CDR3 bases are TGTGCCAGCAGTGACTCCCTAGCGGGGGGGCACAATGAGCAGTTCTTC.

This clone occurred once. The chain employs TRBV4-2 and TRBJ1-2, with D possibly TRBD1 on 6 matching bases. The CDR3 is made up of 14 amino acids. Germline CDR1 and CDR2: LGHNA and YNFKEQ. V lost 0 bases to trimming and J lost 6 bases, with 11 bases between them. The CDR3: CASSQDPGDHGYTF. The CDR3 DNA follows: TGTGCCAGCAGCCAAGACCCAGGGGACCATGGCTACACCTTC.

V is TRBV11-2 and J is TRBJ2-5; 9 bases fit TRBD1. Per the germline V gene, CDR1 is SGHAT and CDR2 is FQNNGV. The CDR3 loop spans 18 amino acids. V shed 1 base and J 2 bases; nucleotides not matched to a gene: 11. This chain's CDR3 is CASSLGWGGTGTQETQYF. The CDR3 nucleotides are TGTGCCAGCAGCTTAGGCTGGGGTGGGACAGGGACACAAGAGACCCAGTACTTC.

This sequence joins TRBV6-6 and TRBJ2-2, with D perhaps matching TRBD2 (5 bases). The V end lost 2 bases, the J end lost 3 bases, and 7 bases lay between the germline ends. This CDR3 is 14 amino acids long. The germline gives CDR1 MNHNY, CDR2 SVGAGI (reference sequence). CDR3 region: CASSYGGYTGELFF. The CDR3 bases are TGTGCCAGCAGTTACGGCGGGTACACCGGGGAGCTGTTTTTT.

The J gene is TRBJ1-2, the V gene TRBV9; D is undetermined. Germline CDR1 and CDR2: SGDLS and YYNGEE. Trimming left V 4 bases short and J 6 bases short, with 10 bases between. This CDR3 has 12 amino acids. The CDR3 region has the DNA TGTGCCAGCAGCCCCTGGGAGGATGGCTACACCTTC. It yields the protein CASSPWEDGYTF. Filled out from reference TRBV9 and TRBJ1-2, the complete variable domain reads DSGVTQTPKHLITATGQRVTLRCSPRSGDLSVYWYQQSLDQGLQFLIQYYNGEERAKGNILERFSAQQFPDLHSELNLSSLELGDSALYFCASSPWEDGYTFGSGTRLTVV.

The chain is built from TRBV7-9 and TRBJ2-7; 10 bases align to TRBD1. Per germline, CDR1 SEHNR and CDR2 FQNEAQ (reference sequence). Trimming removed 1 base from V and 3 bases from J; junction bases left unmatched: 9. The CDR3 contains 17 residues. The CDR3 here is CASSLGQGARGYYEQYF. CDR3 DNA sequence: TGTGCCAGCAGCTTAGGACAGGGGGCAAGAGGGTACTACGAGCAGTACTTC.